A single sample gave rise to the 13 T cell receptor beta chains below, sequenced in a study of T cells in women clearing cervical HPV infection. Generated by immunoSEQ multiplex PCR, the TCRdb table keeps only in-frame clones and is missing some. The listing contains some 30,000 clones. The source material was blood buffy coat. Every receptor here comes from a woman between 18 and 70 years old with a cervical HPV16 infection that either progressed to CIN3+ or cleared (not recorded which).

To note about this clone: Coverage ceases 3 residues before the CDR3 finishes, and the germline J gene fills in the end. The rearrangement uses TRBV6-2 or TRBV6-3 and TRBJ2-7; 9 bases agree with TRBD1. V dropped 6 bases and J dropped 3; count of bases not matched to a gene: 6. The CDR3 covers 14 residues. The germline V gene encodes CDR1 MNHEY and CDR2 SVGEGT. The CDR3 sequence: CASRRGTGRYEQYF. Partial CDR3 DNA: TGTGCCAGCAGGCGGGGGACAGGGCGCTACGAG.

On this clone: The read stops 3 residues short of the end of the CDR3; the missing end is completed from the germline J gene. J is TRBJ1-2 and V is TRBV7-2; no reliable D call. The CDR3 is 11 residues long. Germline loops: CDR1 SGHTA, CDR2 FQGNSA. V gave up 5 bases and J gave up 5 bases, with 6 bases separating them. The sequenced CDR3 bases are TGTGCCAGCAGCCAAGGTTATGGC. It specifies CASSQGYG. The entire CDR3 reads CASSQGYGYTF.

The CDR3 here is CATSKPGQVTDGYTF. The DNA read from the CDR3 is TGTGCCACCAGCAAACCGGGACAGGTGACCGATGGC. V usage is TRBV15 and J usage is TRBJ1-2; 8 positions match TRBD1. The read gets to within 3 residues of the CDR3 end, and the germline J gene fills in the rest. The CDR3 runs to 15 residues. Germline V CDR1 and CDR2: LNHNV, YYDKDF (reference sequence). The ends lost 4 bases at V and 6 bases at J; junction bases unmatched: 10.

About this clone: The CDR3 end is not reached by the read, which stops 3 residues before it; the germline J gene fills it in. The genes are TRBV5-3 and TRBJ2-7; TRBD1 matches at 10 bases. TRBV5-3 is noted as an ORF with a role that remains uncertain. V lost 2 bases and J lost 3; bases outside the gene matches: 8. The CDR3 spans 16 residues. The CDR3 loop is CARSFFSGQGHYEQYF. The CDR3 DNA, read in part, is TGTGCCAGAAGCTTCTTTTCGGGACAGGGGCACTACGAG.

In regard to this clone: The read ends 3 residues shy of where the CDR3 ends; the end is completed using the germline J gene. This chain uses TRBV20-1 with TRBJ1-5, with D possibly TRBD1 on 6 matching bases. Trimming shortened V by 2 bases and J by 7 bases, and 15 bases separated the two germline ends. Looked up from germline, CDR1 is DFQATT and CDR2 is SNEGSKA (reference sequence). The length of the CDR3 is 14 residues. CDR3 bases read: TGCAGTGCTAGACGAGGGGACATCGCCCAGCCC. This encodes CSARRGDIAQP. The full CDR3 is CSARRGDIAQPQHF.

As to this clone: The missing CDR3 end, 3 residues past where the read stops, is filled in from the germline J gene. V gene TRBV28 combines with J gene TRBJ2-2; D perhaps matches TRBD2 (5 bases). Trimming left V 7 bases short and J 1 base short, with 13 bases between. Germline assignment: CDR1 MDHEN and CDR2 SYDVKM. There are 15 residues in the CDR3. The DNA read from the CDR3 is TGTGCCAGCAAACCCCGGGGTTGGAACACCGGGGAG. Residues: CASKPRGWNTGE. The CDR3, in full, reads CASKPRGWNTGELFF.

CDR3 residues: CAWSVQGGKLFF. CDR3 DNA (partial): TGTGCCTGGAGTGTACAGGGGGGAAAG. This sequence joins TRBV30 and TRBJ2-2; 8 nucleotides align to TRBD1. The read falls 3 residues short of the CDR3 end, and the missing part is taken from the germline J gene. Germline assignment: CDR1 GTSNPN and CDR2 SVGIG (reference sequence). The CDR3 has 12 amino acids. Variable domain in full (rest from reference TRBV30 and TRBJ2-2): SQTIHQWPATLVQPVGSPLSLECTVEGTSNPNLYWYRQAAGRGLQLLFYSVGIGQISSEVPQNLSASRPQDRQFILSSKKLLLSDSGFYLCAWSVQGGKLFFGEGSRLTVL.

Points on this clone: The read finishes 3 residues shy of the CDR3 end, and the germline J gene is used to complete it. This chain joins TRBV29-1 and TRBJ1-2; TRBD1 is a possible D gene (6 bases). CDR1 and CDR2 from the germline V gene are SQVTM and ANQGSEA. Trimming cost V 3 bases and J 7 bases, with 6 bases left between them. The CDR3 runs 10 residues. The DNA read from the CDR3 is TGCAGCGTTGAGGACAGTGGC. Translating it yields CSVEDSG. The whole CDR3 region reads CSVEDSGYTF.

Concerning this clone: The observed sequence ends 3 residues before the CDR3 terminus, with the missing tail filled in from the germline J gene. V and J are TRBV18 and TRBJ1-2; 11 bases align to TRBD1. This CDR3 is built from 15 residues. CDR1 is KGHSH and CDR2 is LQKENI in the germline V gene. The CDR3 here is CASSPPVGQGDDYTF. Partial CDR3 DNA: TGTGCCAGCTCACCACCTGTGGGACAGGGGGACGAC. The entire variable domain, with the rest obtained from reference TRBV18 and TRBJ1-2, is as follows: NAGVMQNPRHLVRRRGQEARLRCSPMKGHSHVYWYRQLPEEGLKFMVYLQKENIIDESGMPKERFSAEFPKEGPSILRIQQVVRGDSAAYFCASSPPVGQGDDYTFGSGTRLTVV.

A word on this clone: The read is 3 residues too short to cover the CDR3 end, so that end is filled in from the germline J gene. The V and J genes are TRBV11-3 and TRBJ1-6; 8 bases are shared with TRBD1. The CDR3 length is 14 residues. Germline V CDR1 and CDR2: SGHNT, YENEEA. The V gene end was trimmed by 6 bases and the J gene end by 9 bases; junction bases not matched to a gene: 7. The CDR3 spells CASRGQAEGSPLHF. The CDR3 DNA, read in part, is TGTGCCAGCAGGGGACAGGCGGAAGGTTCACCC.

The CDR3 is CASTSGGRGELFF. The covered CDR3 bases are TGTGCCAGTACCAGCGGGGGTCGAGGGGAG. The chain links TRBV19 to TRBJ2-2; TRBD2 agrees at 8 bases. The missing CDR3 end, 3 residues past where the read stops, is filled in from the germline J gene. The trim removed 7 bases at V and 8 bases at J, leaving 6 bases unmatched. Germline assignment: CDR1 LNHDA and CDR2 SQIVND (reference sequence). The CDR3 spans 13 residues.

About this clone: The CDR3 end lies 3 residues beyond the end of the read and is filled in from the germline J gene. The V gene is TRBV11-2, the J gene TRBJ2-3; TRBD2 might be the D (5 bases). V was shortened by 6 bases and J by 4 bases, with 17 bases between the two germline ends. CDR3 length: 15 residues. Germline loops: CDR1 SGHAT, CDR2 FQNNGV. The CDR3 bases that were read are TGTGCCAGCAGATCTACCCGGGGTTCCCCAGATACG. This codes for CASRSTRGSPDT. The CDR3 in full is CASRSTRGSPDTQYF. Full variable domain (remainder filled in from reference TRBV11-2 and TRBJ2-3): EAGVAQSPRYKIIEKRQSVAFWCNPISGHATLYWYQQILGQGPKLLIQFQNNGVVDDSQLPKDRFSAERLKGVDSTLKIQPAKLEDSAVYLCASRSTRGSPDTQYFGPGTRLTVL.

About this clone itself: The read stops 3 residues short of the end of the CDR3; the missing end is completed from the germline J gene. The chain combines TRBV20-1 with TRBJ2-5; D is possibly TRBD2 (7 bases). The V gene's germline CDR1 is DFQATT and CDR2 SNEGSKA (reference sequence). The CDR3 is 16 amino acids. Deletions cut 5 bases from V and 4 bases from J, with 23 bases between. The sequenced CDR3 bases are TGCAGTGCTGACCAGGGGAGGGACACGAGGGGAGAGACC. It is translated as CSADQGRDTRGET. The whole CDR3 protein is CSADQGRDTRGETQYF.